Following are 24 T cell receptor beta chains from one sample sequenced in a study of identical twins. TCRdb re-analysed the 5' RACE reads in MiXCR, keeping a single row per CDR3 protein. Among some 730,000 distinct CDR3 sequences listed, 15% to 20% were seen once. The same data also went into a second study, on T cells expressing NK-cell markers.

The sample was PBMCs. Receptor source: a woman aged 18-29 years in good health.

The table lists this clonotype with a count of one. J is TRBJ2-3 and V is TRBV12-3 or TRBV12-4, with 10 bases fitting TRBD2. There are 14 residues in the CDR3. The J segment lost 5 bases and the V segment lost 5 bases, leaving 4 bases of the junction unmatched. CDR3 sequence (DNA): TGTGCCAGCAGTACTCGACTAGCGGGAGATACGCAGTATTTT. Its translation is CASSTRLAGDTQYF.

This rearrangement joins TRBV4-2 to TRBJ2-7; D is possibly TRBD2 (7 bases). CDR1 and CDR2 from the germline V gene are LGHNA and YNFKEQ. Trimming shortened V by 3 bases and J by 11 bases, and 17 bases separated the two germline ends. This CDR3 is 13 amino acids long. CDR3 DNA sequence: TGTGCCAGCAGCCAGGAGGTTCGGGGGGCAGAGTACTTC. This gives the protein CASSQEVRGAEYF.

Here the CDR3 reads CASSLTAGGENEQFF. The CDR3 region has the DNA TGTGCCAGCAGCTTAACCGCGGGTGGGGAAAATGAGCAGTTCTTC. The rearrangement links TRBV7-9 to TRBJ2-1; TRBD2 might be the D (5 bases). The CDR3 contains 15 residues. The V end lost 2 bases, the J end lost 7 bases, and 15 bases lay between the germline ends. CDR1 is SEHNR, CDR2 FQNEAQ, per germline (reference sequence). The whole variable domain, remainder taken from reference TRBV7-9 and TRBJ2-1, is DTGVSQNPRHKITKRGQNVTFRCDPISEHNRLYWYRQTLGQGPEFLTYFQNEAQLEKSRLLSDRFSAERPKGSFSTLEIQRTEQGDSAMYLCASSLTAGGENEQFFGPGTRLTVL.

The J gene is TRBJ1-1, the V gene TRBV6-1, with unresolved D. With 8 bases removed from V and 4 bases from J, the gap between germline ends came to 20 bases. The CDR3 runs to 15 residues. The germline gives CDR1 MNHNS, CDR2 SASEGT. The CDR3 region has the DNA TGTGCCAGCTTAGGTGCCGGCTCGAGAGGCACTGAAGCTTTCTTT. Its translation: CASLGAGSRGTEAFF.

The V gene is TRBV7-8, the J gene TRBJ1-2; the D is unclear. V lost 0 bases and J lost 0, with 8 bases in between. Germline CDR1 SGHVS, CDR2 FQNEAQ. The CDR3 extends over 15 amino acids. The CDR3: CASSLAPGTNYGYTF. In nucleotides, the CDR3 is TGTGCCAGCAGCTTAGCTCCAGGAACTAACTATGGCTACACCTTC.

J is TRBJ2-3 and V is TRBV13; D might be TRBD2 (6 bases). Trimming left V 5 bases short and J 2 bases short, with 17 bases between. Germline CDR1 reads PRHDT; CDR2 reads FYEKMQ (reference sequence). The CDR3 has 16 amino acids. In nucleotides, the CDR3 is TGTGCCAGCAGCAACGAACGGGAGACTAACACAGATACGCAGTATTTT. Encoded protein: CASSNERETNTDTQYF.

CDR3 DNA sequence: TGTGCCAGCAGTTTCGTTGCCGGGACAGGGATCGACGAGCAGTACTTC. Translated: CASSFVAGTGIDEQYF. This sequence joins TRBV27 and TRBJ2-7, with 9 bases lining up with TRBD1. With V trimmed by 3 bases and J by 5 bases, 11 bases remained unmatched. The V gene's germline CDR1 is MNHEY and CDR2 SMNVEV (reference sequence). CDR3 length equals 16 residues.

V usage is TRBV5-1 and J usage is TRBJ2-3; 13 nucleotides line up with TRBD2. After removal of 0 bases from V and 2 bases from J, the junction contained 3 bases not matched to a gene. The CDR3 runs 17 residues. CDR1 is SGHRS and CDR2 is YFSETQ in the germline V gene. CDR3 amino acids: CASSLELAGGYTDTQYF. The CDR3 bases are TGCGCCAGCAGCTTGGAACTAGCGGGAGGGTACACAGATACGCAGTATTTT.

In nucleotides, the CDR3 is TGTGCCAGCATCACCGAGGGCAGCTCAAGGATGAACACTGAAGCTTTCTTT. It encodes CASITEGSSRMNTEAFF. The V call is TRBV13, the J call TRBJ1-1; D call uncertain. Trimming cost V 7 bases and J 0 bases, with 21 bases left between them. Germline CDR1 is PRHDT and CDR2 is FYEKMQ (reference sequence). The CDR3 length is 17 residues.

The V gene is TRBV10-3, the J gene TRBJ2-2; possibly TRBD1 for D (6 bases). This CDR3 comprises 12 residues. Germline V CDR1 and CDR2: ENHRY, SYGVKD. Trimming took 10 bases from V and 4 from J, leaving 10 bases between them. The CDR3 DNA reads TGTGCCACCGGACAGATCACCGGGGAGCTGTTTTTT. Its protein product is CATGQITGELFF.

In this sample, this clonotype turned up a few times. This CDR3 reads CASSVGGSSTSGEQFF. The CDR3 nucleotides are TGTGCCAGCAGCGTAGGGGGGTCATCGACTAGCGGCGAGCAGTTCTTC. The V call is TRBV9, the J call TRBJ2-1; 9 positions agree with TRBD2. The V segment lost 0 bases and the J segment 10 bases; nucleotides outside the gene matches: 11. In germline, CDR1 is SGDLS, CDR2 YYNGEE. The CDR3 covers 16 residues.

The chain uses TRBV6-1 and TRBJ2-1; TRBD2 might be the D (7 bases). In germline, CDR1 is MNHNS, CDR2 SASEGT. CDR3 length equals 14 residues. Trimming left V 8 bases short and J 2 bases short, with 13 bases between. The CDR3 DNA reads TGTGCCAGCGCTGGGGGGGGCGCCTACAATGAGCAGTTCTTC. Protein: CASAGGGAYNEQFF.

This clonotype was counted between two and nine times. The V call is TRBV5-1, the J call TRBJ2-1; 7 bases match TRBD1. Trimming removed 4 bases from V and 7 bases from J; junction bases left unmatched: 8. Germline CDR1 and CDR2: SGHRS and YFSETQ. This CDR3 is 14 amino acids long. CDR3 sequence: CASSLPTTGNEQFF. For the CDR3, the DNA is TGCGCCAGCAGCCTGCCCACGACAGGGAATGAGCAGTTCTTC.

This clonotype turned up a few times. The chain uses TRBV12-5 and TRBJ2-7; possible D gene TRBD1, 6 bases. V lost 5 bases and J lost 5, with 16 bases in between. The CDR3 is 14 residues long. Germline CDR1 reads LGHNT; CDR2 reads FRNRAP. The CDR3 bases are TGTGCTAGTGGTCCAGAAACCGGGACAAACGAGCAGTACTTC. It specifies CASGPETGTNEQYF.

The chain joins TRBV5-1 to TRBJ2-2; TRBD2 aligns across 15 bases. This CDR3 has 18 amino acids. J was trimmed by 1 base and V by 4 bases; bases with no gene match: 5. In germline, CDR1 is SGHRS, CDR2 YFSETQ. This CDR3 is CASSRTSGGARNTGELFF. The CDR3 DNA reads as TGCGCCAGCAGCCGGACTAGCGGGGGGGCAAGGAACACCGGGGAGCTGTTTTTT.

V gene TRBV7-2 combines with J gene TRBJ2-5; 14 bases map to TRBD2. V lost 3 bases to trimming and J lost 4 bases; unmatched junction nucleotides: 7. This CDR3 is built from 17 residues. Germline lookup yields CDR1 SGHTA and CDR2 FQGNSA. CDR3 loop: CASSFRLAGGLGETQYF. The CDR3 DNA sequence: TGTGCCAGCAGCTTCCGACTAGCGGGGGGGCTAGGAGAGACCCAGTACTTC. Full variable domain (rest looked up from reference TRBV7-2 and TRBJ2-5): GAGVSQSPSNKVTEKGKDVELRCDPISGHTALYWYRQSLGQGLEFLIYFQGNSAPDKSGLPSDRFSAERTGGSVSTLTIQRTQQEDSAVYLCASSFRLAGGLGETQYFGPGTRLLVL.

A few counts support this clonotype. V and J are TRBV7-2 and TRBJ2-5, with D possibly matching TRBD1 (6 bases). Trimming took 5 bases from V and 2 from J, leaving 15 bases between them. There are 15 residues in the CDR3. The V gene's germline CDR1 is SGHTA and CDR2 FQGNSA. The CDR3, as DNA: TGTGCCAGCAGCCGCACAGGGAGTTGGCAAGAGACCCAGTACTTC. Translated: CASSRTGSWQETQYF.

The sample holds a few counts of this clonotype. This sequence joins TRBV7-9 and TRBJ2-1; 9 nucleotides agree with TRBD2. This CDR3 has 16 residues. V dropped 7 bases and J dropped 9; count of bases not matched to a gene: 16. The germline CDR1 and CDR2 sequences are SEHNR and FQNEAQ (reference sequence). CDR3 protein: CASNPFWTSASGEQFF. CDR3 coding DNA: TGTGCCAGCAACCCGTTTTGGACTAGCGCCTCTGGTGAGCAGTTCTTC.

This clonotype was detected a few times. The chain recombines TRBV7-9 with TRBJ1-3, with D perhaps matching TRBD1 (5 bases). This CDR3 comprises 17 residues. Trimming left V 6 bases short and J 3 bases short, with 21 bases between. Per the germline V gene, CDR1 is SEHNR and CDR2 is FQNEAQ (reference sequence). In nucleotides, the CDR3 is TGTGCCAGCAGGAAACCGGAGAGGGGAGAGGGTGGAAACACCATATATTTT. Translation gives CASRKPERGEGGNTIYF.

This rearrangement joins TRBV18 to TRBJ2-5; 8 nucleotides line up with TRBD2. The germline V gene has CDR1 KGHSH and CDR2 LQKENI. The CDR3 runs to 18 residues. V shed 3 bases, J shed 2 bases, and the junction held 14 bases outside the gene matches. The chain's CDR3 is CASSPLLAVQGVQETQYF. The CDR3 region has the DNA TGTGCCAGCTCACCCTTACTAGCGGTCCAAGGGGTACAAGAGACCCAGTACTTC.

This clonotype has a handful of counts. J is TRBJ2-3 and V is TRBV20-1, with 7 nucleotides matching TRBD1. The CDR3 length is 15 residues. The trim removed 5 bases at V and 4 bases at J, leaving 12 bases unmatched. The germline CDR1 and CDR2 sequences are DFQATT and SNEGSKA (reference sequence). CDR3 residues: CSALGGQGVSDTQYF. CDR3 sequence (DNA): TGCAGTGCTCTGGGTGGGCAGGGGGTGTCAGATACGCAGTATTTT.

The table lists this clonotype with a few counts. The chain combines TRBV12-3 or TRBV12-4 with TRBJ1-2; possibly TRBD1 for D (5 bases). Between the trimmed V and J ends, which lost 5 bases and 3 bases, there was a span of 16 bases. This CDR3 is 15 amino acids long. The CDR3 bases are TGTGCCAGCAGTCCCGGGGGGTTCCCAGACTATGGCTACACCTTC. Amino acids: CASSPGGFPDYGYTF.

The chain recombines TRBV5-6 with TRBJ1-2; no definite D call. The germline CDR1 and CDR2 sequences are SGHDT and YYEEEE. V was pared by 0 bases and J by 14 bases, with 11 bases between. This CDR3 comprises 11 residues. The CDR3 here is CASSLGSRLTF. In DNA, the CDR3 is TGTGCCAGCAGCTTGGGAAGTCGCTTAACCTTC.

V and J are TRBV20-1 and TRBJ2-7; the match to TRBD1 covers 7 bases. The CDR3 contains 15 residues. Germline lookup yields CDR1 DFQATT and CDR2 SNEGSKA (reference sequence). V was clipped by 0 bases and J by 2 bases; unmatched bases: 7. This chain's CDR3 is CSAREGQRITYEQYF. The CDR3 DNA sequence: TGCAGTGCTAGAGAGGGACAGCGGATAACCTACGAGCAGTACTTC.